This T cell receptor beta chain appears in the sequencing data of a study of cytomegalovirus exposure and HLA in healthy donors. General study findings and limits: The study dropped some indistinguishable V segments, TRBV6-2 and TRBV6-3 among them. Immune exposure information available was restricted to CMV serostatus. The study listed approximately 170 cytomegalovirus-associated TCR beta chains.

A multiplex PCR was run with 60 Vbeta primers and 13 Jbeta primers. In the original workflow: Among the unique TCR beta chains that a later analysis counted, around 82 million in all, 10 million to 14 million were shared. The assay was immunoSEQ multiplex PCR, and TCRdb's table has in-frame clones only and misses some. The V and J calls and clone size were taken over from that table, and D and trimming were inferred from the DNA. The repertoire table contains around 75,000 clones. About this clone itself: Its specificity is not known.

This CDR3 has 15 amino acids. Trimming at V came to 3 bases and at J to 4 bases, leaving 8 bases not matched to a gene. Germline CDR1 KGHSH, CDR2 LQKENI. The origin of this receptor is a boy aged 10-17 years in good health and CMV-seronegative. This chain connects TRBV18 to TRBJ1-2, with 7 bases matching TRBD1. Sequenced sample: PBMCs. The CDR3: CASSPLDREAYGYTF. CDR3 DNA sequence: TGTGCCAGCTCACCGCTAGACAGGGAGGCCTATGGCTACACCTTC.